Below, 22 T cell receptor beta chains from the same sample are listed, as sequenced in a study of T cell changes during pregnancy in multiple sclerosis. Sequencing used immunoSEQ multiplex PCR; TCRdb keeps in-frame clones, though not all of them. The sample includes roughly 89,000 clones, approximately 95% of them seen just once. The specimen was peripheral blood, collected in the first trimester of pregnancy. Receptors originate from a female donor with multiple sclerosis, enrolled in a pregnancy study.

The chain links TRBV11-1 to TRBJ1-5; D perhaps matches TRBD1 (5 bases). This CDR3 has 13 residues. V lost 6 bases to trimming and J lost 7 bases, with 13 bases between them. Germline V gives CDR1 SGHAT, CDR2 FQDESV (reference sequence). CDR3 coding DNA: TGTGCCAGCAGTCAGGGCCGTGGGCAGCCCCAGCATTTT. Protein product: CASSQGRGQPQHF.

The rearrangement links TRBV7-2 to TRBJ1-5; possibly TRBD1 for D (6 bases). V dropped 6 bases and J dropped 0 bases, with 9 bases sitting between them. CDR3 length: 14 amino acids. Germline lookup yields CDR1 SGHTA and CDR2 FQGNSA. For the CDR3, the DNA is TGTGCCAGCAGTCAACAGGGTAGCAATCAGCCCCAGCATTTT. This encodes CASSQQGSNQPQHF. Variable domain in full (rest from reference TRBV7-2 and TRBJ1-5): GAGVSQSPSNKVTEKGKDVELRCDPISGHTALYWYRQSLGQGLEFLIYFQGNSAPDKSGLPSDRFSAERTGGSVSTLTIQRTQQEDSAVYLCASSQQGSNQPQHFGDGTRLSIL.

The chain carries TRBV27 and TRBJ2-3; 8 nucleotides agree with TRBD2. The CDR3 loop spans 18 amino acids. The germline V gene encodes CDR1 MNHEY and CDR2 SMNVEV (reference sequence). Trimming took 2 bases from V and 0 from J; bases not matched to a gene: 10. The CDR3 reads CASSLLKDGGGSTDTQYF. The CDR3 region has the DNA TGTGCCAGCAGTTTACTTAAAGACGGGGGGGGTAGCACAGATACGCAGTATTTT.

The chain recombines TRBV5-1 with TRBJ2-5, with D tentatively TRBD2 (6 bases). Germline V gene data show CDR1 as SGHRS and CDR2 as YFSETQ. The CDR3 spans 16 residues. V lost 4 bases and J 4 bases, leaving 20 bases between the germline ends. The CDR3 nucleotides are TGCGCCAGCAGCAGACCTCCTGGGGGGTGGGGAGAGACCCAGTACTTC. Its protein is CASSRPPGGWGETQYF. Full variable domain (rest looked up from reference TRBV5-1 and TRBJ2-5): KAGVTQTPRYLIKTRGQQVTLSCSPISGHRSVSWYQQTPGQGLQFLFEYFSETQRNKGNFPGRFSGRQFSNSRSEMNVSTLELGDSALYLCASSRPPGGWGETQYFGPGTRLLVL.

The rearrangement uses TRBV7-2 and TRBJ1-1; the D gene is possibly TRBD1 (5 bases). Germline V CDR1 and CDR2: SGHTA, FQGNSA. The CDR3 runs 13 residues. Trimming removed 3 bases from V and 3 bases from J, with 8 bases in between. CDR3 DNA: TGTGCCAGCAGCTTGCAGGGTTACACTGAAGCTTTCTTT. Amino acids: CASSLQGYTEAFF.

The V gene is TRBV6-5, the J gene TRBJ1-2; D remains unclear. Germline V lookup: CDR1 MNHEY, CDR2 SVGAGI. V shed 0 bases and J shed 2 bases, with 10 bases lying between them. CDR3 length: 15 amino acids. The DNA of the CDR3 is TGTGCCAGCAGTTACTCTTCCGACACAAACTATGGCTACACCTTC. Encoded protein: CASSYSSDTNYGYTF.

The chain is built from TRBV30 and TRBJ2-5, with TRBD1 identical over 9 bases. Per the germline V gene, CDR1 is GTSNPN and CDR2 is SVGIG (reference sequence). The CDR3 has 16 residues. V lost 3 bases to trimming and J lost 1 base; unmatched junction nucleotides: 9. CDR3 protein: CAWRAGDRVFQETQYF. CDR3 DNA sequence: TGTGCCTGGAGGGCAGGGGACAGGGTGTTCCAAGAGACCCAGTACTTC. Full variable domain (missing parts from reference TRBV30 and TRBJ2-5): SQTIHQWPATLVQPVGSPLSLECTVEGTSNPNLYWYRQAAGRGLQLLFYSVGIGQISSEVPQNLSASRPQDRQFILSSKKLLLSDSGFYLCAWRAGDRVFQETQYFGPGTRLLVL.

The CDR3 DNA reads as TGTGCCTGGGGGGGGACAGGGCCGAACACTGAAGCTTTCTTT. Amino acid sequence: CAWGGTGPNTEAFF. The V and J genes are TRBV30 and TRBJ1-1, with 9 nucleotides matching TRBD1. Germline loops: CDR1 GTSNPN, CDR2 SVGIG (reference sequence). The CDR3 is 14 amino acids. With 5 bases clipped from V and 1 base from J, the junction kept 5 bases outside the gene matches. The full variable domain, in which reference TRBV30 and TRBJ1-1 provide the parts outside the CDR3, is SQTIHQWPATLVQPVGSPLSLECTVEGTSNPNLYWYRQAAGRGLQLLFYSVGIGQISSEVPQNLSASRPQDRQFILSSKKLLLSDSGFYLCAWGGTGPNTEAFFGQGTRLTVV.

DNA for the CDR3: TGTGCCAGCAGTCCCCTTGGACTAGCGGGGGAGTACACAGATACGCAGTATTTT. Translated: CASSPLGLAGEYTDTQYF. The chain is built from TRBV27 and TRBJ2-3, with 13 nucleotides matching TRBD2. With 5 bases clipped from V and 2 bases from J, the junction kept 10 bases outside the gene matches. This CDR3 contains 18 residues. Germline CDR1 is MNHEY and CDR2 is SMNVEV (reference sequence).

CDR3 protein: CAWSNPSGGGYEQYF. As DNA, the CDR3 is TGTGCCTGGAGCAACCCCTCAGGGGGCGGGTACGAGCAGTACTTC. This chain joins TRBV30 and TRBJ2-7, with 8 nucleotides matching TRBD1. Germline-derived CDR1 and CDR2 are GTSNPN and SVGIG (reference sequence). The junction had 11 bases not matched to a gene; V was cut back by 3 bases and J by 4 bases. The CDR3 has 15 amino acids. The variable domain in full, with the rest retrieved from reference TRBV30 and TRBJ2-7, is SQTIHQWPATLVQPVGSPLSLECTVEGTSNPNLYWYRQAAGRGLQLLFYSVGIGQISSEVPQNLSASRPQDRQFILSSKKLLLSDSGFYLCAWSNPSGGGYEQYFGPGTRLTVT.

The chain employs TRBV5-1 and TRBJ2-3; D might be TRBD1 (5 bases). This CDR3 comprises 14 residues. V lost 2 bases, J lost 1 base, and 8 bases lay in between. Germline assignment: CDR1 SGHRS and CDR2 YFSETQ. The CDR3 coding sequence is TGCGCCAGCAGCTTCAGGGTCGGCACAGATACGCAGTATTTT. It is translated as CASSFRVGTDTQYF.

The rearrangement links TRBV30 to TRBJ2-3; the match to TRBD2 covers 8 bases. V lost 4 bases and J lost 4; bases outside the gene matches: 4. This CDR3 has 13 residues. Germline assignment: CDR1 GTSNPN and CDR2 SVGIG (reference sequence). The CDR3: CAWNLRGADTQYF. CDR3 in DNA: TGTGCCTGGAACTTGCGGGGGGCAGATACGCAGTATTTT. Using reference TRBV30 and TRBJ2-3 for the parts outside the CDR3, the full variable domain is SQTIHQWPATLVQPVGSPLSLECTVEGTSNPNLYWYRQAAGRGLQLLFYSVGIGQISSEVPQNLSASRPQDRQFILSSKKLLLSDSGFYLCAWNLRGADTQYFGPGTRLTVL.

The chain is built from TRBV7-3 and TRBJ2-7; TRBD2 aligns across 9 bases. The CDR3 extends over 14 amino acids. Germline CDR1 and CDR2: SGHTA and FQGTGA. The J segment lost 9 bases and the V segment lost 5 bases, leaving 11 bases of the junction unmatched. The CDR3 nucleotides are TGTGCCAGCAGCCCCGGGACTAGCTCCCCTGGGCAGTACTTC. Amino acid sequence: CASSPGTSSPGQYF.

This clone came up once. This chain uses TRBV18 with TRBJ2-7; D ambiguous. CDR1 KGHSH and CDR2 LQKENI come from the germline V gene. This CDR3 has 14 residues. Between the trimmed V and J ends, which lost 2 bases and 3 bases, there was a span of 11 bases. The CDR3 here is CASSPTVLSYEQYF. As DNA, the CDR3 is TGTGCCAGCTCACCAACGGTCCTGAGCTACGAGCAGTACTTC.

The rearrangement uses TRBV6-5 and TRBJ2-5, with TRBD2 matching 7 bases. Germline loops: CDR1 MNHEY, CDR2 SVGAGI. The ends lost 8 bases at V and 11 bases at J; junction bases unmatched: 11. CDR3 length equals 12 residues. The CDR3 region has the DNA TGTGCCAGCGGGGAGGCGGGGGTTGGGCAGTACTTC. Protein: CASGEAGVGQYF.

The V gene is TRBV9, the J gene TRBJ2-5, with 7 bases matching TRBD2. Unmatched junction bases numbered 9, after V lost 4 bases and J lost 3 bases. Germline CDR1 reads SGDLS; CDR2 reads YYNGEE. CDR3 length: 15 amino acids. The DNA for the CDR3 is TGTGCCAGCAGCCCTTCCGGACTAGAAAAAGAGACCCAGTACTTC. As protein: CASSPSGLEKETQYF.

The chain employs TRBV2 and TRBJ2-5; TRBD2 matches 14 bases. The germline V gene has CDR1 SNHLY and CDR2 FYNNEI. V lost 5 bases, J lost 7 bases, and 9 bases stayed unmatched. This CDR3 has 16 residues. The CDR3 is CASSLGLAGAAGTQYF. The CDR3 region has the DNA TGTGCCAGCAGTCTGGGACTAGCGGGGGCGGCCGGGACCCAGTACTTC. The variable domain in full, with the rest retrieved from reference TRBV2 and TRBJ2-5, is EPEVTQTPSHQVTQMGQEVILRCVPISNHLYFYWYRQILGQKVEFLVSFYNNEISEKSEIFDDQFSVERPDGSNFTLKIRSTKLEDSAMYFCASSLGLAGAAGTQYFGPGTRLLVL.

CDR3 sequence reads: CATRLAGGFSYEQYF. CDR3 nucleotide sequence: TGTGCCACCCGACTAGCGGGGGGCTTCTCCTACGAGCAGTACTTC. The rearrangement joins TRBV27 to TRBJ2-7, with 13 bases matching TRBD2. This CDR3 region has 15 residues. Germline CDR1 MNHEY, CDR2 SMNVEV (reference sequence). Trimming removed 10 bases from V and 0 bases from J; junction bases left unmatched: 6.

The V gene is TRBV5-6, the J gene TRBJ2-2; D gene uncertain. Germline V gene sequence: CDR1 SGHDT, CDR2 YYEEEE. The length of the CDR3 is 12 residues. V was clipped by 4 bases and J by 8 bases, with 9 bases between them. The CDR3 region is CASSHILGELFF. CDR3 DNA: TGTGCCAGCAGCCACATCCTTGGGGAGCTGTTTTTT.

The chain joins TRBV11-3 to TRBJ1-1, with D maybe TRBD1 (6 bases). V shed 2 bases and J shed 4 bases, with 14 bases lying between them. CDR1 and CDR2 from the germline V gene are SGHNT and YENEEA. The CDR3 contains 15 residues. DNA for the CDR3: TGTGCCAGCAGCTTAAACGCAGGGGCGAGCACTGAAGCTTTCTTT. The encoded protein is CASSLNAGASTEAFF.

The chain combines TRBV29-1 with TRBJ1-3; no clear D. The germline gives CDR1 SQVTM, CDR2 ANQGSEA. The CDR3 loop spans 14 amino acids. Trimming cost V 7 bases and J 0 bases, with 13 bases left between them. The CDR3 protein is CSGLAANSGNTIYF. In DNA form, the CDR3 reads TGCAGCGGTTTGGCGGCAAACTCTGGAAACACCATATATTTT. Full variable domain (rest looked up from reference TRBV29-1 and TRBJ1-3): SAVISQKPSRDICQRGTSLTIQCQVDSQVTMMFWYRQQPGQSLTLIATANQGSEATYESGFVIDKFPISRPNLTFSTLTVSNMSPEDSSIYLCSGLAANSGNTIYFGEGSWLTVV.

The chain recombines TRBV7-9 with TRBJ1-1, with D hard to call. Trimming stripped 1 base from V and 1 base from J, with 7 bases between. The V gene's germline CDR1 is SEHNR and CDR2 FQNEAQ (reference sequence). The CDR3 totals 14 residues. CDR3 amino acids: CASSLGLSNTEAFF. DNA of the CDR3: TGTGCCAGCAGCTTAGGACTGTCGAACACTGAAGCTTTCTTT. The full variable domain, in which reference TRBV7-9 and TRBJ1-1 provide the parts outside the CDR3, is DTGVSQNPRHKITKRGQNVTFRCDPISEHNRLYWYRQTLGQGPEFLTYFQNEAQLEKSRLLSDRFSAERPKGSFSTLEIQRTEQGDSAMYLCASSLGLSNTEAFFGQGTRLTVV.